This section outlines one TCR beta chain sequence together with its context. This sample is drawn from a study of blood T cell repertoires in COVID-19. Between the trimmed V and J ends, which lost 4 bases and 4 bases, there was a span of 11 bases. This CDR3 is built from 14 residues. Germline values: CDR1 LNHNV, CDR2 YYDKDF (reference sequence). Using immunoSEQ multiplex PCR, the repertoire was profiled, and TCRdb retains in-frame clones only, with some absent. The profile shows about 50,000 clones, approximately 85% of them singletons. The material sequenced was peripheral blood. This clonotype originated in a man aged 55-75 years with acute or convalescent COVID-19. The chain recombines TRBV15 with TRBJ1-5, with D possibly matching TRBD1 (5 bases). The CDR3 DNA is TGTGCCACCAGCACCGGGGCGGGGAATCAGCCCCAGCATTTT. Protein product: CATSTGAGNQPQHF.